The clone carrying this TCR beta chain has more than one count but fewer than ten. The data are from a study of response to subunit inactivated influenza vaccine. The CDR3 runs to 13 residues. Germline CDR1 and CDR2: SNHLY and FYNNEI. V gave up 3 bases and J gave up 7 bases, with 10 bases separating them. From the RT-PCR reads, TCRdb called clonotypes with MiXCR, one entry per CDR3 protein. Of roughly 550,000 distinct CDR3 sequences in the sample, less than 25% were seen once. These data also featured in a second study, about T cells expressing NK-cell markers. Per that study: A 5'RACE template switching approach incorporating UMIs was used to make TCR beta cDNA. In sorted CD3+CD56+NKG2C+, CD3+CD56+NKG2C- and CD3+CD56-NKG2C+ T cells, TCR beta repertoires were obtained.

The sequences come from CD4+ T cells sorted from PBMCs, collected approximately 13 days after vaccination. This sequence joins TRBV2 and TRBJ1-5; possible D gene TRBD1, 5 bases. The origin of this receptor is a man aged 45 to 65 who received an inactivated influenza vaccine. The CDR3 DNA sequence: TGTGCCAGCAGTGACAGGGAACGCCAGCCCCAGCATTTT. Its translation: CASSDRERQPQHF. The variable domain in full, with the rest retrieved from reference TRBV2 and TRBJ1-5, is EPEVTQTPSHQVTQMGQEVILRCVPISNHLYFYWYRQILGQKVEFLVSFYNNEISEKSEIFDDQFSVERPDGSNFTLKIRSTKLEDSAMYFCASSDRERQPQHFGDGTRLSIL.